This T cell receptor beta chain was recovered during a study of cytomegalovirus exposure and HLA in healthy donors. The V gene's germline CDR1 is MGHRA and CDR2 YSYEKL. The CDR3 covers 16 residues. V dropped 2 bases and J dropped 4 bases, with 17 bases sitting between them. The data were produced by immunoSEQ multiplex PCR, yet TCRdb's version contains in-frame clones alone and is incomplete. Of under 150,000 clones listed, roughly nine tenths are singletons. Study outcomes and limitations: Researchers reported that a few CMV-associated chains were confirmed in vitro as CMV antigen-specific.

On this clone: Its target is not known.

Sequenced material: PBMCs. The chain has TRBV4-1 and TRBJ2-5, with D perhaps matching TRBD1 (6 bases). The origin of this receptor is a man between 18 and 35 years old in good health and CMV-seronegative. The CDR3 coding sequence is TGCGCCAGCAGCCAAACTATTACAGCAGGGGCAGAGACCCAGTACTTC. It translates to CASSQTITAGAETQYF.